One and the same sample provided the 18 T cell receptor beta chains below, sequenced in a study of T cells in Graves' hyperthyroidism and ophthalmopathy. The investigators amplified TCR beta CDR3 regions from RNA transcripts. In the first-round RT-PCR of the TCR CDR3, the HTBI primer set was used. From the multiplex PCR reads, TCRdb called clonotypes with MiXCR, one entry per CDR3 protein. The table lists hundreds of thousands of distinct CDR3 sequences, roughly a sixth of them singletons. The sequencing sample was made of blood. The receptor set was obtained from a woman between 18 and 29 years old with Graves' hyperthyroidism.

This clonotype has just a few counts. A clone one base away is much larger, so this may be a read error. This chain links TRBV11-2 with TRBJ2-3; D is perhaps TRBD1 (6 bases). This CDR3 is 14 amino acids long. Per the germline V gene, CDR1 is SGHAT and CDR2 is FQNNGV. Trimming took off 2 bases at V and 3 bases at J, with 9 bases between the two ends. CDR3 amino acids: CASSLMQGTDTQYF. The CDR3 DNA reads TGTGCCAGCAGCTTAATGCAGGGGACAGATACGCAGTATTTT.

This clonotype was found once. This sequence joins TRBV9 and TRBJ1-2, with 7 bases fitting TRBD1. J lost 4 bases, V lost 0 bases, and 3 bases had no gene match. This CDR3 comprises 14 residues. Germline lookup yields CDR1 SGDLS and CDR2 YYNGEE. In DNA, the CDR3 is TGTGCCAGCAGCGTAGGAGGGGACAGCTATGGCTACACCTTC. Its translation: CASSVGGDSYGYTF.

This clonotype was recorded many times. The chain couples TRBV6-2 or TRBV6-3 to TRBJ2-3; a weak D match, TRBD2 (5 bases). Germline V gene data show CDR1 as MNHEY and CDR2 as SVGEGT. CDR3 length equals 16 residues. V lost 5 bases and J lost 1, with 16 bases in between. The chain's CDR3 is CASSPANRRGTDTQYF. The CDR3 DNA sequence: TGTGCCAGCAGTCCAGCGAACCGGCGGGGCACAGATACGCAGTATTTT.

Remarks on this clonotype: Being one base from a much bigger clone, this may be a read error. The chain is built from TRBV24-1 and TRBJ2-7; no firm D call. The germline gives CDR1 KGHDR, CDR2 SFDVKD. The CDR3 has 15 residues. CDR3 protein: CAPDLNGPLSYEQYF. In nucleotides, the CDR3 is TGTGCACCCGACTTAAACGGGCCCCTTAGCTACGAGCAGTACTTC.

V is TRBV3-1 and J is TRBJ2-1; D is unclear. This CDR3 has 15 residues. Germline V gene data show CDR1 as LGHDT and CDR2 as YNNKEL (reference sequence). V lost 5 bases, J lost 7 bases, and 18 bases lay in between. CDR3 region: CASSFYELSRNEQFF. CDR3 DNA sequence: TGTGCCAGCAGCTTCTACGAGCTCTCTAGAAATGAGCAGTTCTTC.

This clonotype was observed a handful of times. V gene TRBV15 combines with J gene TRBJ2-2; the match to TRBD1 covers 9 bases. V was pared by 5 bases and J by 1 base, with 11 bases of the junction left unmatched. Germline V gives CDR1 LNHNV, CDR2 YYDKDF (reference sequence). There are 18 residues in the CDR3. This CDR3 reads CATSPTRGTGRNTGELFF. CDR3 in DNA: TGTGCCACCAGCCCTACCCGGGGGACAGGGAGGAACACCGGGGAGCTGTTTTTT.

This clonotype has a count of ten or more. The chain uses TRBV12-3 or TRBV12-4 and TRBJ2-1; 8 bases match TRBD2. The J segment lost 3 bases and the V segment lost 3 bases, leaving 7 bases of the junction unmatched. The CDR3 extends over 16 amino acids. The CDR3 DNA reads as TGTGCCAGCAGTTTCGGGGGCGGGGGGATCTACAATGAGCAGTTCTTC. The encoded protein is CASSFGGGGIYNEQFF.

The genes are TRBV6-5 and TRBJ2-5; TRBD2 matches at 7 bases. The germline CDR1 and CDR2 sequences are MNHEY and SVGAGI. V trimming: 2 bases; J trimming: 4 bases; junction bases outside the gene matches: 4. The CDR3 loop spans 14 amino acids. CDR3 region: CASSYGLVGETQYF. The CDR3 coding sequence is TGTGCCAGCAGTTACGGACTAGTGGGAGAGACCCAGTACTTC.

This clonotype was counted at least ten times. The genes are TRBV7-9 and TRBJ2-1, with 14 bases fitting TRBD2. The germline V gene has CDR1 SEHNR and CDR2 FQNEAQ (reference sequence). CDR3 length: 16 residues. J lost 9 bases, V lost 3 bases, and 7 bases had no gene match. The DNA of the CDR3 is TGTGCCAGCAGCTTCGGGACTAGCGGGGGTATACGTGAGCAGTTCTTC. Encoded protein: CASSFGTSGGIREQFF.

Many counts were recorded for this clonotype. CDR3 nucleotides: TGTGCCAGCAGGGGCAACACTGAAGCTTTCTTT. It yields the protein CASRGNTEAFF. The rearrangement uses TRBV19 and TRBJ1-1; weak D call: TRBD1 (6 bases). The V gene lost 9 bases and the J gene lost 2 bases, with 7 bases spanning the gap. The germline gives CDR1 LNHDA, CDR2 SQIVND (reference sequence). The CDR3 consists of 11 residues.

This clonotype has just a few counts. One end of the junction does not line up with germline, which may come from a read error. The chain combines TRBV6-2 or TRBV6-3 with TRBJ1-1, with D maybe TRBD1 (5 bases). CDR3 length: 18 amino acids. In germline, CDR1 is MNHEY, CDR2 SVGEGT. The CDR3 DNA reads as TGTGCCAGCAGTTACGATAGGAGGCAGGGAGTTATGAACGCTGAAGCTTTCTTT. Translating gives CASSYDRRQGVMNAEAFF.

The genes are TRBV5-6 and TRBJ2-3, with 11 nucleotides matching TRBD2. CDR3 length equals 17 residues. Germline CDR1 is SGHDT and CDR2 is YYEEEE. V dropped 0 bases and J dropped 0; count of bases not matched to a gene: 3. In nucleotides, the CDR3 is TGTGCCAGCAGCTTGGCCTGGACTAGCGGGAGCACAGATACGCAGTATTTT. This translates into CASSLAWTSGSTDTQYF.

This clonotype was detected many times. The chain joins TRBV7-3 to TRBJ1-2, with D unclear. CDR1 and CDR2 from the germline V gene are SGHTA and FQGTGA. This CDR3 is 11 amino acids long. Trimming shortened V by 4 bases and J by 8 bases, and 8 bases separated the two germline ends. This CDR3 is CASSSCWGYTF. As DNA, the CDR3 is TGTGCCAGCAGCTCATGTTGGGGCTACACCTTC.

The table lists this clonotype with a few counts. V usage is TRBV4-1 and J usage is TRBJ2-3; 8 positions agree with TRBD2. Germline lookup yields CDR1 MGHRA and CDR2 YSYEKL. The length of the CDR3 is 17 residues. V shed 1 base and J 0 bases; nucleotides not matched to a gene: 6. The CDR3 loop reads CASSQGPGGTSTDTQYF. Here the CDR3 DNA reads TGCGCCAGCAGCCAAGGCCCGGGAGGGACTAGCACAGATACGCAGTATTTT.

The V gene is TRBV20-1, the J gene TRBJ2-3; D is perhaps TRBD1 (6 bases). V lost 6 bases and J lost 5, with 24 bases in between. CDR1 and CDR2 from the germline V gene are DFQATT and SNEGSKA (reference sequence). The CDR3 spans 16 residues. CDR3 sequence reads: CSAHEGGDRGGDTQYF. The CDR3 bases are TGCAGTGCCCACGAAGGGGGAGATAGAGGAGGAGATACGCAGTATTTT.

This clonotype was seen a handful of times. The V gene is TRBV30, the J gene TRBJ2-7; D may be TRBD2 (6 bases). With 0 bases removed from V and 0 bases from J, the gap between germline ends came to 18 bases. Germline V lookup: CDR1 GTSNPN, CDR2 SVGIG (reference sequence). The CDR3 runs 17 residues. The CDR3 sequence: CAWSVGGRPSASYEQYF. CDR3 in DNA: TGTGCCTGGAGTGTAGGTGGCCGGCCTAGCGCCTCCTACGAGCAGTACTTC.

In its sample, this clonotype was seen once. V gene TRBV19 combines with J gene TRBJ1-3, with D hard to call. Germline V gene sequence: CDR1 LNHDA, CDR2 SQIVND (reference sequence). This CDR3 comprises 13 residues. Trimming removed 6 bases from V and 3 bases from J, with 9 bases in between. The CDR3: CASSYLDGNTIYF. CDR3 nucleotide sequence: TGTGCCAGTAGCTATTTGGATGGAAACACCATATATTTT.

This clonotype was seen many times. The chain employs TRBV20-1 and TRBJ2-1, with 12 bases matching TRBD2. V shed 7 bases, J shed 6 bases, and the junction held 10 bases outside the gene matches. From germline, CDR1 is DFQATT and CDR2 SNEGSKA (reference sequence). The CDR3 is made up of 15 amino acids. This CDR3 is CSVDGGLAGSNEQFF. Written as DNA, the CDR3 is TGCAGTGTTGACGGTGGACTAGCGGGAAGCAATGAGCAGTTCTTC.